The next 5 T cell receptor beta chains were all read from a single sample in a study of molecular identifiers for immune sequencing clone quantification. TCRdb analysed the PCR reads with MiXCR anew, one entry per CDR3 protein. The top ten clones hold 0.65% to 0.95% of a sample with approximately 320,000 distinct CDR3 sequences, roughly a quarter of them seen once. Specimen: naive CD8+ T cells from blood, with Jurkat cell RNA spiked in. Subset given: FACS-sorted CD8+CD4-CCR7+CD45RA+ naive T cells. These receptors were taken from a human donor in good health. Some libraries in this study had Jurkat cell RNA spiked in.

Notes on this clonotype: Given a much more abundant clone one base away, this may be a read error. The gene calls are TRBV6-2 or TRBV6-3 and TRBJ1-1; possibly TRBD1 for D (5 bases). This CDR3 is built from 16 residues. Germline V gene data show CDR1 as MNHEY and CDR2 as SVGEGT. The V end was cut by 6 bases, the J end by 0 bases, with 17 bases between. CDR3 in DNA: TGTGCCAGCAGCCAGGGACTGCTGGGGGTGAACACTGAAGCTTTCTTT. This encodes CASSQGLLGVNTEAFF.

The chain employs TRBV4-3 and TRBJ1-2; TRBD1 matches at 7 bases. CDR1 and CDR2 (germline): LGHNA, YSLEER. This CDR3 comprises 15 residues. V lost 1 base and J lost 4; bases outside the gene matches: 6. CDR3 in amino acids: CASSQGRAGGYGYTF. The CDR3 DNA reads TGCGCCAGCAGCCAAGGTCGGGCAGGGGGCTATGGCTACACCTTC.

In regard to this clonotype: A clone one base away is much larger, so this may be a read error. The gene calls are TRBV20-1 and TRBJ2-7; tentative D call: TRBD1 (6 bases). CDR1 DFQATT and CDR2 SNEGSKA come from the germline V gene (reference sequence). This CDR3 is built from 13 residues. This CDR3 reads CSAPGVALYAQYF. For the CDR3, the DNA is TGCAGTGCCCCAGGGGTAGCCTTATACGCGCAGTACTTC.

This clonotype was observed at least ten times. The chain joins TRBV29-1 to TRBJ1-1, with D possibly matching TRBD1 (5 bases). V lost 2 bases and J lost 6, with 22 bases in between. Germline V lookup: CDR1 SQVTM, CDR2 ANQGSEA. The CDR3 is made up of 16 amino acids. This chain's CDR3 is CSVEPRSRGRMAEAFF. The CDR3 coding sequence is TGCAGCGTTGAACCGAGGTCCCGGGGGAGAATGGCTGAAGCTTTCTTT.

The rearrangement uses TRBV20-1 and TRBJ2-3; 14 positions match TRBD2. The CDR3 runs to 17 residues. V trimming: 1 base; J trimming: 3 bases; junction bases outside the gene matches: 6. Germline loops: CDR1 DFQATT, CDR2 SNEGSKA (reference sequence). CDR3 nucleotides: TGCAGTGCTAGAGGAGGGACTAGCGGGAGTGGTACAGATACGCAGTATTTT. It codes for CSARGGTSGSGTDTQYF.